A single sample is the source of the 19 T cell receptor beta chains below, sequenced in a study of CD4+ T cells in melanoma. The data were produced by immunoSEQ multiplex PCR, yet TCRdb's version contains in-frame clones alone and is incomplete. The sample lists more than 8,000 clones, roughly 80% occurring once. The source material was cells from a culture (not recorded whether cultured in vitro). The source is a human donor with melanoma.

J is TRBJ2-5 and V is TRBV5-1; maybe TRBD1 (5 bases). CDR3 length: 15 residues. V was pared by 0 bases and J by 3 bases, with 12 bases between. The germline V gene encodes CDR1 SGHRS and CDR2 YFSETQ. The CDR3 here is CASSLAPTAKETQYF. The CDR3 region has the DNA TGCGCCAGCAGCTTGGCCCCGACAGCTAAAGAGACCCAGTACTTC.

This clone was seen once. This sequence joins TRBV7-2 and TRBJ1-2; a weak D match, TRBD1 (5 bases). CDR3 length equals 15 residues. Germline CDR1 reads SGHTA; CDR2 reads FQGNSA. Trimming pared 2 bases from V and 4 bases from J, leaving 14 bases between. CDR3 region: CASSLRVGGLYGYTF. CDR3 in DNA: TGTGCCAGCAGCTTAAGGGTCGGGGGACTCTATGGCTACACCTTC.

This CDR3 is CASSFGLINTGELFF. In DNA, the CDR3 is TGTGCCAGCAGCTTCGGGCTGATTAACACCGGGGAGCTGTTTTTT. V is TRBV11-2 and J is TRBJ2-2; D gene unclear. V dropped 3 bases and J dropped 2 bases, with 10 bases sitting between them. The CDR3 spans 15 residues. CDR1 is SGHAT and CDR2 is FQNNGV in the germline V gene.

The chain recombines TRBV9 with TRBJ2-2, with 9 bases aligning to TRBD1. Germline V lookup: CDR1 SGDLS, CDR2 YYNGEE. The CDR3 is made up of 15 amino acids. V gave up 1 base and J gave up 5 bases; unmatched junction bases: 3. CDR3 nucleotides: TGTGCCAGCAGCGTAAGCGGACAGGGGACCGGGGAGCTGTTTTTT. Amino acid sequence: CASSVSGQGTGELFF. The full variable domain, with the rest looked up from reference TRBV9 and TRBJ2-2, is DSGVTQTPKHLITATGQRVTLRCSPRSGDLSVYWYQQSLDQGLQFLIQYYNGEERAKGNILERFSAQQFPDLHSELNLSSLELGDSALYFCASSVSGQGTGELFFGEGSRLTVL.

The genes are TRBV4-2 and TRBJ1-2, with D perhaps TRBD1 (5 bases). V dropped 3 bases and J dropped 8 bases, with 7 bases sitting between them. Germline V gene data show CDR1 as LGHNA and CDR2 as YNFKEQ. This CDR3 has 11 residues. Written as DNA, the CDR3 is TGTGCCAGCAGCCAGGGACGAGGCTACACCTTC. This translates into CASSQGRGYTF.

The chain recombines TRBV6-1 with TRBJ1-2, with D perhaps TRBD1 (6 bases). Germline V lookup: CDR1 MNHNS, CDR2 SASEGT. Trimming removed 1 base at V and 5 bases at J, with 11 bases between. The CDR3 length is 14 residues. The CDR3: CASSEGGTTYGYTF. DNA for the CDR3: TGTGCCAGCAGTGAAGGCGGGACAACTTATGGCTACACCTTC.

This clone was seen more than once but under ten times. CDR3 sequence (DNA): TGTGCCAGCAGCCATTCCAGGGGAGCCTACGAGCAGTACTTC. It specifies CASSHSRGAYEQYF. The chain has TRBV4-2 and TRBJ2-7; possible D gene TRBD1, 6 bases. The germline gives CDR1 LGHNA, CDR2 YNFKEQ. Trimming stripped 3 bases from V and 2 bases from J, with 11 bases between. The length of the CDR3 is 14 residues.

This sequence joins TRBV4-1 and TRBJ2-1; TRBD1 agrees at 9 bases. The CDR3 loop spans 15 amino acids. CDR1 and CDR2 from the germline V gene are MGHRA and YSYEKL. V lost 4 bases and J lost 8; bases outside the gene matches: 9. CDR3 sequence reads: CASSRTGDASYEQFF. As DNA, the CDR3 is TGCGCCAGCAGCCGGACAGGGGATGCATCCTATGAGCAGTTCTTC.

The V and J genes are TRBV19 and TRBJ1-2; the D gene is possibly TRBD1 (5 bases). Germline values: CDR1 LNHDA, CDR2 SQIVND (reference sequence). The CDR3 has 13 amino acids. V shed 6 bases and J shed 2 bases, with 10 bases lying between them. CDR3 protein: CASSPGLNYGYTF. The CDR3 coding sequence is TGTGCCAGTAGCCCGGGACTCAACTATGGCTACACCTTC. The full variable domain, completed using reference TRBV19 and TRBJ1-2, is DGGITQSPKYLFRKEGQNVTLSCEQNLNHDAMYWYRQDPGQGLRLIYYSQIVNDFQKGDIAEGYSVSREKKESFPLTVTSAQKNPTAFYLCASSPGLNYGYTFGSGTRLTVV.

The chain couples TRBV7-8 to TRBJ2-1; D unresolved. This CDR3 has 13 amino acids. The germline gives CDR1 SGHVS, CDR2 FQNEAQ. V lost 5 bases, J lost 3 bases, and 8 bases lay in between. CDR3 sequence (DNA): TGTGCCAGCAGCGCCCAGATCTACAATGAGCAGTTCTTC. It is translated as CASSAQIYNEQFF.

This chain uses TRBV30 with TRBJ2-2; D may match TRBD1 or TRBD2 (5 bases each). The CDR3 has 20 residues. Germline V gene data show CDR1 as GTSNPN and CDR2 as SVGIG (reference sequence). V shed 1 base and J shed 2 bases, with 26 bases lying between them. The CDR3, as DNA: TGTGCCTGGAGTGGCCTGGTCCGCGAGATGCCCGGGGCCAACACCGGGGAGCTGTTTTTT. Protein sequence: CAWSGLVREMPGANTGELFF.

The genes are TRBV5-1 and TRBJ1-2; D is perhaps TRBD1 (6 bases). V gave up 4 bases and J gave up 8 bases, with 12 bases separating them. The CDR3 covers 12 residues. The V gene's germline CDR1 is SGHRS and CDR2 YFSETQ. CDR3 region: CASSRDNSGYTF. In nucleotides, the CDR3 is TGCGCCAGCAGCCGGGACAATTCGGGCTACACCTTC.

This clone was counted a single time. The gene calls are TRBV2 and TRBJ2-3; D is unresolved. The CDR3 totals 14 residues. From germline, CDR1 is SNHLY and CDR2 FYNNEI. Trimming left V 6 bases short and J 0 bases short, with 10 bases between. The chain's CDR3 is CASRRYDSTDTQYF. CDR3 DNA: TGTGCCAGCAGAAGGTACGACAGCACAGATACGCAGTATTTT.

The V and J genes are TRBV9 and TRBJ2-3; 10 bases agree with TRBD2. Per the germline V gene, CDR1 is SGDLS and CDR2 is YYNGEE. The CDR3 has 17 amino acids. J was trimmed by 2 bases and V by 0 bases; bases with no gene match: 6. The CDR3 here is CASSVEGSGGFTDTQYF. CDR3 DNA: TGTGCCAGCAGCGTAGAAGGTAGCGGGGGGTTCACAGATACGCAGTATTTT.

This clone was found once. V usage is TRBV6-5 and J usage is TRBJ2-5; D is undetermined. The CDR3 is 13 residues long. The V gene lost 4 bases and the J gene lost 2 bases, with 8 bases spanning the gap. Germline CDR1 is MNHEY and CDR2 is SVGAGI. The CDR3 DNA is TGTGCCAGCAGTTGGGGATTACAAGAGACCCAGTACTTC. This encodes CASSWGLQETQYF.

In DNA, the CDR3 is TGCGCCAGCAGCGTGGACAGGGAAACTGAAGCTTTCTTT. It yields the protein CASSVDRETEAFF. The chain joins TRBV5-1 to TRBJ1-1, with TRBD1 identical over 8 bases. In germline, CDR1 is SGHRS, CDR2 YFSETQ. The length of the CDR3 is 13 residues. With V trimmed by 4 bases and J by 5 bases, 4 bases remained unmatched.

The chain employs TRBV15 and TRBJ2-3, with 14 bases aligning to TRBD2. Germline V gene sequence: CDR1 LNHNV, CDR2 YYDKDF (reference sequence). This CDR3 has 16 residues. V dropped 3 bases and J dropped 10; count of bases not matched to a gene: 9. CDR3 bases: TGTGCCACCAGCAGGACTAGCGGGGGGGCTTACCAAGCGCAGTATTTT. It specifies CATSRTSGGAYQAQYF. Variable domain in full (rest from reference TRBV15 and TRBJ2-3): DAMVIQNPRYQVTQFGKPVTLSCSQTLNHNVMYWYQQKSSQAPKLLFHYYDKDFNNEADTPDNFQSRRPNTSFCFLDIRSPGLGDTAMYLCATSRTSGGAYQAQYFGPGTRLTVL.

The chain has TRBV7-2 and TRBJ1-1; D call uncertain. Trimming cost V 1 base and J 0 bases, with 3 bases left between them. There are 13 residues in the CDR3. CDR1 is SGHTA, CDR2 FQGNSA, per germline. CDR3 sequence reads: CASSLGMNTEAFF. Here the CDR3 DNA reads TGTGCCAGCAGCTTAGGGATGAACACTGAAGCTTTCTTT.

This clone was seen a few times. V usage is TRBV19 and J usage is TRBJ2-4; 10 nucleotides align to TRBD1. V was clipped by 9 bases and J by 2 bases; unmatched bases: 13. The germline V gene has CDR1 LNHDA and CDR2 SQIVND (reference sequence). CDR3 length: 17 amino acids. The CDR3 region is CARAGQGTEDTKNIQYF. The CDR3 bases are TGTGCCAGAGCGGGACAGGGGACAGAAGATACCAAAAACATTCAGTACTTC.